Listed below are T cell receptor beta chains from one sample, sequenced in a study of T cell responses to AZD1222 COVID-19 vaccine. Here immunoSEQ multiplex PCR was the method, and the copy in TCRdb shows in-frame clones only, minus some. The sample lists more than 120,000 clones, roughly nine tenths seen once, with about 9.4% in the top ten. The input for sequencing was peripheral blood, taken 28 days after the second AZD1222 dose. The receptors were gathered from an adult who received the AZD1222 COVID-19 vaccine. Both conserved end residues are part of each CDR3. Fields, in order: D gene, V gene, J gene, clone size, CDR3 length, CDR3 protein, CDR3 DNA. D genes are given only for firm matches. Rows may omit the clone size; those that give it use once, few, many or a size class.

d_gene: NA
v_gene: TRBV30
j_gene: TRBJ1-1
abundance: NA
len: 13
CDR3aa: CAWSARGRVGAFF
CDR3nt: TGTGCCTGGAGTGCCCGGGGCAGGGTCGGAGCTTTCTTT

d_gene: TRBD1
v_gene: TRBV19
j_gene: TRBJ2-5
abundance: NA
len: 14
CDR3aa: CASSGTGVGETQYF
CDR3nt: TGTGCCAGTAGTGGGACAGGGGTTGGAGAGACCCAGTACTTC

d_gene: NA
v_gene: TRBV14
j_gene: TRBJ1-1
abundance: NA
len: 16
CDR3aa: CASSHPGLWGNTEAFF
CDR3nt: TGTGCCAGCAGCCACCCAGGTTTGTGGGGGAACACTGAAGCTTTCTTT

d_gene: NA
v_gene: TRBV19
j_gene: TRBJ1-2
abundance: NA
len: 15
CDR3aa: CASTSPLGANYGYTF
CDR3nt: TGTGCCAGTACCTCCCCCCTCGGGGCTAACTATGGCTACACCTTC

d_gene: TRBD1
v_gene: TRBV19
j_gene: TRBJ1-2
abundance: NA
len: 15
CDR3aa: CASKRQGPPNYGYTF
CDR3nt: TGTGCCAGCAAGCGACAGGGGCCACCTAACTATGGCTACACCTTC

d_gene: TRBD2
v_gene: TRBV3-1/TRBV3-2
j_gene: TRBJ2-1
abundance: NA
len: 17
CDR3aa: CASSQEAGLAGENEQFF
CDR3nt: TGTGCCAGCAGCCAAGAAGCGGGACTAGCGGGAGAAAATGAGCAGTTCTTC

d_gene: TRBD2
v_gene: TRBV2
j_gene: TRBJ2-3
abundance: NA
len: 15
CDR3aa: CASRKPSGGEDTQYF
CDR3nt: TGTGCCAGCCGTAAGCCTAGCGGGGGGGAAGATACGCAGTATTTT

d_gene: NA
v_gene: TRBV7-6
j_gene: TRBJ2-1
abundance: few
len: 16
CDR3aa: CASSRGGPRRNNEQFF
CDR3nt: TGTGCCAGCAGCCGAGGGGGTCCAAGACGCAACAATGAGCAGTTCTTC

d_gene: NA
v_gene: TRBV19
j_gene: TRBJ1-1
abundance: NA
len: 13
CDR3aa: CASSPREGTEAFF
CDR3nt: TGTGCCAGTAGCCCCAGAGAGGGGACTGAAGCTTTCTTT

d_gene: NA
v_gene: TRBV4-1
j_gene: TRBJ2-4
abundance: once
len: 12
CDR3aa: CASSQVEGGVYF
CDR3nt: TGCGCCAGCAGCCAAGTGGAGGGAGGTGTGTACTTC

d_gene: NA
v_gene: TRBV3-1/TRBV3-2
j_gene: TRBJ1-1
abundance: once
len: 15
CDR3aa: CASSPSRTSYTEAFF
CDR3nt: TGTGCCAGCAGCCCTTCACGGACAAGTTACACTGAAGCTTTCTTT

d_gene: NA
v_gene: TRBV11-2
j_gene: TRBJ2-3
abundance: NA
len: 15
CDR3aa: CASSFTTGGADTQYF
CDR3nt: TGTGCCAGCAGCTTTACGACGGGGGGCGCAGATACGCAGTATTTT

d_gene: NA
v_gene: TRBV6-5
j_gene: TRBJ1-5
abundance: once
len: 13
CDR3aa: CASNPGPGQPQHF
CDR3nt: TGTGCCAGCAATCCCGGGCCCGGGCAGCCCCAGCATTTT

d_gene: NA
v_gene: TRBV7-2
j_gene: TRBJ1-3
abundance: few
len: 16
CDR3aa: CASSLSPVDSGNTIYF
CDR3nt: TGTGCCAGCAGCTTGTCCCCGGTGGACTCTGGAAACACCATATATTTT

d_gene: NA
v_gene: TRBV19
j_gene: TRBJ1-5
abundance: NA
len: 15
CDR3aa: CATRRDPGTNQPQHF
CDR3nt: TGTGCCACCCGAAGGGATCCGGGGACAAATCAGCCCCAGCATTTT

d_gene: TRBD1
v_gene: TRBV6-5
j_gene: TRBJ2-3
abundance: NA
len: 14
CDR3aa: CASSYDRGADTQYF
CDR3nt: TGTGCCAGCAGTTACGACAGGGGCGCAGATACGCAGTATTTT

d_gene: NA
v_gene: TRBV9
j_gene: TRBJ1-1
abundance: NA
len: 14
CDR3aa: CASSAGSVDTEAFF
CDR3nt: TGTGCCAGCAGCGCAGGGTCCGTTGACACTGAAGCTTTCTTT

d_gene: NA
v_gene: TRBV6-5
j_gene: TRBJ1-5
abundance: NA
len: 14
CDR3aa: CASSPHRWAQPQHF
CDR3nt: TGTGCCAGCAGTCCTCACAGGTGGGCTCAGCCCCAGCATTTT

d_gene: NA
v_gene: TRBV28
j_gene: TRBJ2-2
abundance: NA
len: 11
CDR3aa: CASPDTGELFF
CDR3nt: TGTGCCAGCCCGGATACCGGGGAGCTGTTTTTT

d_gene: NA
v_gene: TRBV7-9
j_gene: TRBJ1-3
abundance: NA
len: 14
CDR3aa: CASSLEGVLNTIYF
CDR3nt: TGTGCCAGCAGCTTAGAGGGGGTGTTAAACACCATATATTTT

d_gene: NA
v_gene: TRBV7-2
j_gene: TRBJ1-3
abundance: once
len: 17
CDR3aa: CASSLGKAFSSGNTIYF
CDR3nt: TGTGCCAGCAGCTTAGGAAAAGCGTTCAGCTCTGGAAACACCATATATTTT

d_gene: TRBD1
v_gene: TRBV10-2
j_gene: TRBJ1-1
abundance: NA
len: 15
CDR3aa: CASSFVRTGVTEAFF
CDR3nt: TGCGCCAGCAGTTTCGTAAGGACAGGGGTCACTGAAGCTTTCTTT